The rows below give T cell receptor beta chains drawn from one sample of a study of PD-1 blockade in classical Hodgkin lymphoma. The method was immunoSEQ multiplex PCR; TCRdb's version includes in-frame clones alone and lacks a portion of them. The sample holds around 42,000 clones, around 71% seen once. Material: peripheral blood mononuclear cells (PBMCs), obtained at baseline. All receptors come from a human donor with classical Hodgkin lymphoma. Each CDR3 is given with its conserved first and last residue. The D gene is left open where the match is weak. Size tells how often a clone was seen (once, few, many) or the class of an expanded clone, and some rows leave it out.

D gene,J gene,clone size,V gene,CDR3 protein,CDR3 DNA
NA,TRBJ2-7,once,TRBV7-8,CASSLPGKGEEGAISYEQYF,TGTGCCAGCAGTTTACCCGGGAAGGGGGAGGAGGGAGCAATTTCCTACGAGCAGTACTTC
NA,TRBJ2-1,few,TRBV20-1,CSALWGNEQFF,TGCAGTGCTTTATGGGGGAATGAGCAGTTCTTC
NA,TRBJ1-6,medium-sized,TRBV5-5,CASSLDIVNSPLHF,TGTGCCAGCAGCTTGGACATCGTGAATTCACCCCTCCACTTT
TRBD1,TRBJ1-1,NA,TRBV6-4,CASSGQGNTEAFF,TGTGCCAGCAGTGGACAGGGGAACACTGAAGCTTTCTTT
NA,TRBJ2-7,NA,TRBV5-1,CASSHGVEQYF,TGCGCCAGCAGTCATGGGGTCGAGCAGTACTTC
NA,TRBJ2-5,NA,TRBV7-3,CASSLGTLETQYF,TGTGCCAGCAGCCTAGGGACTCTAGAGACCCAGTACTTC
NA,TRBJ1-2,NA,TRBV13,CASSFSGPYGYTF,TGTGCCAGCAGCTTCTCCGGACCTTATGGCTACACCTTC
TRBD1,TRBJ1-2,NA,TRBV18,CASSPVLSTGNYGYTF,TGTGCCAGCTCACCCGTACTTTCGACAGGGAACTATGGCTACACCTTC
TRBD1,TRBJ1-2,NA,TRBV5-8,CASSVMKGTGYYGYTF,TGTGCCAGCAGCGTTATGAAGGGGACAGGGTACTATGGCTACACCTTC
NA,TRBJ1-1,few,TRBV7-2,CASSPGTEAFF,TGTGCCAGCAGCCCGGGTACTGAAGCTTTCTTT
TRBD1,TRBJ2-7,NA,TRBV6-6,CASSLTGFHEQYF,TGTGCCAGCAGTTTGACAGGGTTCCACGAGCAGTACTTC
TRBD2,TRBJ2-2,few,TRBV2,CASSPFSGGTGELFF,TGTGCCAGCAGTCCTTTTAGCGGGGGGACCGGGGAGCTGTTTTTT
TRBD1,TRBJ1-2,few,TRBV5-6,CASSPDRDHGYTF,TGTGCCAGCAGCCCTGACAGGGATCATGGCTACACCTTC
TRBD1,TRBJ1-2,NA,TRBV9,CASSVGAGRGRDGYTF,TGTGCCAGCAGCGTAGGAGCCGGCAGGGGGCGAGATGGCTACACCTTC
NA,TRBJ1-1,NA,TRBV29-1,CSVGVGGDTEAFF,TGCAGCGTTGGGGTCGGGGGGGACACTGAAGCTTTCTTT
TRBD2,TRBJ2-7,medium-sized,TRBV6-6,CASSYSRLASTYEQYF,TGTGCCAGCAGTTACTCACGACTAGCCTCCACCTACGAGCAGTACTTC
NA,TRBJ1-3,NA,TRBV7-2,CASSLLGGFSGNTIYF,TGTGCCAGCAGCTTATTGGGGGGCTTCTCTGGAAACACCATATATTTT
NA,TRBJ2-7,NA,TRBV29-1,CSAGGDTSYEQYF,TGCAGCGCTGGGGGTGACACCTCCTACGAGCAGTACTTC
TRBD1,TRBJ1-2,few,TRBV27,CASKSTGGGGYTF,TGTGCCAGCAAATCGACAGGGGGCGGTGGCTACACCTTC
NA,TRBJ2-7,NA,TRBV9,CASSPRVAPREQYF,TGTGCCAGCAGCCCACGAGTGGCCCCGCGCGAGCAGTACTTC
NA,TRBJ2-3,few,TRBV28,CASSLIAEITDTQYF,TGTGCCAGCAGTTTAATAGCGGAAATCACAGATACGCAGTATTTT
NA,TRBJ2-7,NA,TRBV7-9,CASTLGAYEQYF,TGTGCCAGCACCCTAGGCGCCTACGAGCAGTACTTC
TRBD1,TRBJ1-2,NA,TRBV18,CASSPAGTGNGYTF,TGTGCCAGCTCTCCAGCCGGGACAGGGAATGGCTACACCTTC
TRBD2,TRBJ2-1,NA,TRBV27,CASTPSSGGNEQFF,TGTGCCAGCACCCCGTCGAGCGGGGGTAATGAGCAGTTCTTC
NA,TRBJ2-4,NA,TRBV7-9,CATRSEDNIQYF,TGTGCCACTCGCTCGGAGGACAACATTCAGTACTTC
NA,TRBJ1-2,NA,TRBV30,CAWAPANYGYTF,TGTGCCTGGGCACCAGCTAACTATGGCTACACCTTC
NA,TRBJ1-1,NA,TRBV27,CASSWGGNEAFF,TGTGCCAGCAGTTGGGGGGGCAATGAAGCTTTCTTT
NA,TRBJ1-1,few,TRBV5-1,CASSLSKNTEAFF,TGCGCCAGCAGCTTGTCCAAGAACACTGAAGCTTTCTTT
NA,TRBJ1-4,NA,TRBV9,CASTSSGTTGEKLFF,TGTGCCAGCACCTCGTCCGGGACTACGGGAGAAAAACTGTTTTTT
TRBD1,TRBJ2-5,NA,TRBV11-3,CASSPGQGLGEETQYF,TGTGCCAGCAGCCCAGGACAGGGTCTGGGCGAAGAGACCCAGTACTTC
NA,TRBJ1-2,NA,TRBV7-6,CASSLAPEWGGYTF,TGTGCCAGCAGCTTAGCCCCGGAGTGGGGTGGCTACACCTTC
TRBD1,TRBJ2-7,NA,TRBV7-9,CASSSGQGEQYF,TGTGCCAGCAGCTCTGGACAGGGTGAGCAGTACTTC
NA,TRBJ2-3,NA,TRBV7-9,CASSLLGPTSDTQYF,TGTGCCAGCAGCTTACTTGGGCCCACCTCCGATACGCAGTATTTT
NA,TRBJ1-1,once,TRBV9,CASSVEGESTEAFF,TGTGCCAGCAGCGTAGAGGGTGAGAGCACTGAAGCTTTCTTT
TRBD1,TRBJ2-3,NA,TRBV5-4,CASSVGTGDTDTQYF,TGTGCCAGCAGCGTCGGGACAGGAGACACAGATACGCAGTATTTT
TRBD1,TRBJ1-2,NA,TRBV29-1,CSSSAGTAYGYTF,TGCAGCTCCTCAGCCGGGACAGCGTATGGCTACACCTTC
NA,TRBJ2-7,NA,TRBV29-1,CSVEGDSAYEQYF,TGCAGCGTTGAGGGAGACTCAGCCTACGAGCAGTACTTC
TRBD2,TRBJ2-2,NA,TRBV29-1,CSGSTSGLTGELFF,TGCAGCGGCTCGACTAGCGGGCTCACCGGGGAGCTGTTTTTT
NA,TRBJ2-3,NA,TRBV7-9,CASRSPVGADTQYF,TGTGCCAGCAGGTCCCCGGTGGGGGCAGATACGCAGTATTTT
NA,TRBJ1-2,NA,TRBV4-3,CASSQAWPTNYGYTF,TGCGCCAGCAGCCAAGCTTGGCCGACAAACTATGGCTACACCTTC
NA,TRBJ1-1,NA,TRBV7-9,CASSLVRANTEAFF,TGTGCCAGCAGCTTAGTACGGGCTAACACTGAAGCTTTCTTT
TRBD1,TRBJ1-2,few,TRBV6-1,CASRGDRASGYTF,TGTGCCAGCAGGGGGGACAGGGCGTCTGGCTACACCTTC
NA,TRBJ2-5,NA,TRBV5-6,CASSLWQRPKETQYF,TGTGCCAGCAGCTTGTGGCAGCGCCCAAAAGAGACCCAGTACTTC
TRBD2,TRBJ2-7,NA,TRBV29-1,CSVSTLGGGLSSYEQYF,TGCAGCGTCTCAACCCTCGGGGGAGGGCTAAGCTCCTACGAGCAGTACTTC
TRBD2,TRBJ2-5,NA,TRBV7-8,CASSSSGRASETQYF,TGTGCCAGCAGTTCTAGCGGGAGGGCCTCGGAGACCCAGTACTTC
TRBD1,TRBJ1-2,NA,TRBV5-6,CASSFGTGSRGYTF,TGTGCCAGCAGCTTCGGGACAGGGTCAAGGGGCTACACCTTC
NA,TRBJ2-7,NA,TRBV9,CASSVGAEEFGYEQYF,TGTGCCAGCAGCGTAGGGGCTGAAGAGTTCGGGTACGAGCAGTACTTC
TRBD2,TRBJ2-5,few,TRBV5-6,CASSFSGLEGETQYF,TGTGCCAGCAGCTTTAGCGGACTAGAAGGGGAGACCCAGTACTTC
NA,TRBJ2-3,NA,TRBV13,CASSLWRSSDEPDTQYF,TGTGCCAGCAGCTTATGGCGGTCCAGCGACGAACCCGATACGCAGTATTTT
NA,TRBJ2-7,NA,TRBV4-3,CASSQDLALTGGEQYF,TGCGCCAGCAGCCAAGATCTGGCTTTAACAGGAGGGGAGCAGTACTTC
NA,TRBJ2-7,NA,TRBV4-3,CASSQERGIRGGEQYF,TGCGCCAGCAGCCAAGAACGGGGAATTAGGGGAGGCGAGCAGTACTTC
NA,TRBJ2-1,medium-sized,TRBV27,CASSNPSQPTEGSSYNEQFF,TGTGCCAGCAGCAATCCTTCACAGCCTACGGAGGGGAGCTCCTACAATGAGCAGTTCTTC
NA,TRBJ1-1,NA,TRBV4-3,CASSQDRIRGGNTEAFF,TGCGCCAGCAGCCAAGATCGAATCAGAGGGGGGAACACTGAAGCTTTCTTT
NA,TRBJ2-7,NA,TRBV28,CASGGGSYEQYF,TGTGCCAGCGGGGGCGGCTCCTACGAGCAGTACTTC
TRBD1,TRBJ2-7,NA,TRBV27,CASRISGQASYEQYF,TGTGCCAGCAGGATCTCGGGACAGGCCTCCTACGAGCAGTACTTC
NA,TRBJ1-1,NA,TRBV30,CAWSTLDGGRLAFF,TGTGCCTGGAGTACCCTCGATGGGGGGCGCTTGGCTTTCTTT
NA,TRBJ2-2,NA,TRBV2,CASRPTVVYTGELFF,TGTGCCAGCAGGCCGACAGTAGTCTACACCGGGGAGCTGTTTTTT
TRBD1,TRBJ1-4,NA,TRBV15,CATRGRPGGNEKLFF,TGTGCCACCAGAGGGAGGCCAGGGGGGAATGAAAAACTGTTTTTT
TRBD1,TRBJ1-1,few,TRBV19,CASSLPGQGAGTEAFF,TGTGCCAGTAGTCTCCCGGGACAGGGGGCGGGCACTGAAGCTTTCTTT